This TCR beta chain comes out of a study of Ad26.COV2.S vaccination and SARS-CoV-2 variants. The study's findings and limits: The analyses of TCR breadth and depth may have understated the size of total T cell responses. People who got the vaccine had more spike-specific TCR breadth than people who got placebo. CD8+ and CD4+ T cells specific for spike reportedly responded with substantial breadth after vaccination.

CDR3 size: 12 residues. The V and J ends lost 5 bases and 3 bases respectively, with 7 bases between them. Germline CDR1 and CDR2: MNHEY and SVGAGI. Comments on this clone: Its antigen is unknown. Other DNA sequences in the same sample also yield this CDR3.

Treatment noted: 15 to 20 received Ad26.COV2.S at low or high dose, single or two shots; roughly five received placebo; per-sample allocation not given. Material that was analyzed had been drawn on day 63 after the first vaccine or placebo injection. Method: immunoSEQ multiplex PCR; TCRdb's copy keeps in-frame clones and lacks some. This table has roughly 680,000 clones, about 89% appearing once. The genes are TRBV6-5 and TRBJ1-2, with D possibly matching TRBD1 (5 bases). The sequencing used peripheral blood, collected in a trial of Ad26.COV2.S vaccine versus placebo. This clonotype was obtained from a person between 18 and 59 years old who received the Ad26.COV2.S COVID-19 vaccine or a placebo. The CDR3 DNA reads TGTGCCAGCAGTACAGGATACTATGGCTACACCTTC. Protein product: CASSTGYYGYTF.